The clone carrying this T cell receptor beta chain was observed a handful of times. This sample was taken from a study of T-cell reconstitution after alpha-beta-depleted transplantation in children. The V and J ends lost 2 bases and 6 bases respectively, with 16 bases between them. CDR3 size: 14 residues. Per germline, CDR1 GTSNPN and CDR2 SVGIG (reference sequence). Unique molecular identifiers were used to barcode this TCRbeta library. Each CDR3 protein gets one entry after TCRdb re-called the PCR reads with MiXCR. The sample consists of some 500,000 distinct CDR3 sequences, about 31% of them appearing once.

This clonotype originated in a human donor who donated a stem cell graft to a child with aplastic anemia. The material was PBMCs from the stem cell graft donor, obtained from the stem cell graft. This sequence joins TRBV30 and TRBJ1-2; D may be TRBD1 (6 bases). The CDR3 DNA is TGTGCCTGGAGTCTCACAGGGTGGGGCGATGGCTACACCTTC. Encoded protein: CAWSLTGWGDGYTF.